This passage covers 21 T cell receptor beta chains from one sample sequenced in a study of response to subunit inactivated influenza vaccine. TCRdb re-called the RT-PCR reads through MiXCR, storing one row per CDR3 protein. The repertoire holds about 190,000 distinct CDR3 sequences, with about an eighth as singletons. This material consisted of CD8+ T cells sorted from PBMCs, taken roughly 5 days after vaccination. The receptors were gathered from a middle-aged man who received an inactivated influenza vaccine.

This chain uses TRBV29-1 with TRBJ1-2; perhaps TRBD1 as D (6 bases). This CDR3 comprises 11 residues. Germline V lookup: CDR1 SQVTM, CDR2 ANQGSEA. Trimming cost V 5 bases and J 8 bases, with 12 bases left between them. CDR3 sequence (DNA): TGCAGCGTTATAACAGGGCCCGGCTACACCTTC. This translates into CSVITGPGYTF.

The chain couples TRBV20-1 to TRBJ2-7, with TRBD2 matching 9 bases. The germline CDR1 and CDR2 sequences are DFQATT and SNEGSKA (reference sequence). This CDR3 contains 16 residues. V was pared by 0 bases and J by 2 bases, with 8 bases of the junction left unmatched. The CDR3 DNA reads TGCAGTGCTAGAGATCGGGAGCGGGAGGCCACCTACGAGCAGTACTTC. Protein sequence: CSARDREREATYEQYF.

This clonotype was observed a few times. The chain carries TRBV6-2 or TRBV6-3 and TRBJ1-5, with a tentative D call TRBD1 (6 bases). There are 14 residues in the CDR3. Germline V gives CDR1 MNHEY, CDR2 SVGEGT. The V end was cut by 1 base, the J end by 2 bases, with 6 bases between. CDR3 sequence reads: CASSYWTGNQPQHF. The DNA of the CDR3 is TGTGCCAGCAGTTACTGGACAGGCAATCAGCCCCAGCATTTT.

This rearrangement joins TRBV28 to TRBJ1-2, with D possibly matching TRBD1 (5 bases). The ends were cut back, 3 bases at V and 3 bases at J, with 14 bases in the middle. The CDR3 is 15 amino acids. Germline V gene data show CDR1 as MDHEN and CDR2 as SYDVKM. In DNA form, the CDR3 reads TGTGCCAGCAGTTTCGCGACAAGGGGATACTATGGCTACACCTTC. Translating it yields CASSFATRGYYGYTF.

V gene TRBV28 combines with J gene TRBJ2-1, with a weak D call TRBD1 (5 bases). The CDR3 length is 15 residues. The germline V gene encodes CDR1 MDHEN and CDR2 SYDVKM. V was trimmed by 6 bases and J by 2 bases, leaving 14 bases between them. The DNA for the CDR3 is TGTGCCAGCAGGCAAGGCCAGGGTACCTACAATGAGCAGTTCTTC. As protein: CASRQGQGTYNEQFF.

The genes are TRBV23-1 and TRBJ2-3, with unresolved D. TRBV23-1 is given ORF status, its function remaining uncertain. This CDR3 has 15 residues. Trimming shortened V by 0 bases and J by 2 bases, and 9 bases separated the two germline ends. CDR3 nucleotides: TGCGCCAGCAGTCAATCGTATCAGCCCACAGATACGCAGTATTTT. Encoded protein: CASSQSYQPTDTQYF.

The chain employs TRBV24-1 and TRBJ2-7, with a weak D call TRBD1 (6 bases). The ends were cut back, 2 bases at V and 5 bases at J, with 15 bases in the middle. The germline V gene encodes CDR1 KGHDR and CDR2 SFDVKD. The CDR3 loop spans 15 amino acids. The CDR3 protein is CATSDSPGVEDEQYF. In nucleotides, the CDR3 is TGTGCCACCAGTGATTCCCCAGGGGTGGAAGACGAGCAGTACTTC.

The chain links TRBV9 to TRBJ2-1, with 9 bases aligning to TRBD1. The V segment lost 3 bases and the J segment 0 bases; nucleotides outside the gene matches: 1. The CDR3 is made up of 15 amino acids. CDR1 SGDLS and CDR2 YYNGEE come from the germline V gene. CDR3 region: CASSGQGGSYNEQFF. The CDR3 nucleotides read TGTGCCAGCAGCGGACAGGGGGGCTCCTACAATGAGCAGTTCTTC.

The chain joins TRBV13 to TRBJ2-5, with 10 bases that match TRBD2. V lost 0 bases to trimming and J lost 0 bases; unmatched junction nucleotides: 10. Germline V gene sequence: CDR1 PRHDT, CDR2 FYEKMQ (reference sequence). The CDR3 length is 19 residues. The CDR3 DNA reads TGTGCCAGCAGCTTAGGCTGGTCTAGCGGGGGCCTGTACCAAGAGACCCAGTACTTC. Its protein is CASSLGWSSGGLYQETQYF.

CDR3 nucleotide sequence: TGTGCCAGCTCAGGAACGAGGGACGAGCAGTACTTC. Amino acid sequence: CASSGTRDEQYF. V usage is TRBV18 and J usage is TRBJ2-7; the D gene is possibly TRBD2 (5 bases). The ends were cut back, 5 bases at V and 5 bases at J, with 10 bases in the middle. CDR1 is KGHSH and CDR2 is LQKENI in the germline V gene. This CDR3 is 12 amino acids long.

There are a few counts of this clonotype. The chain couples TRBV11-2 to TRBJ2-7, with no clear D. CDR1 is SGHAT, CDR2 FQNNGV, per germline. The CDR3 runs to 12 residues. V lost 5 bases and J 4 bases, leaving 9 bases between the germline ends. The CDR3 sequence: CASSGSVYEQYF. CDR3 sequence (DNA): TGTGCCAGCAGCGGCAGCGTATACGAGCAGTACTTC.

This clonotype has at least ten counts. This rearrangement joins TRBV29-1 to TRBJ1-1; D remains ambiguous. Trimming left V 4 bases short and J 1 base short, with 19 bases between. Germline V CDR1 and CDR2: SQVTM, ANQGSEA. CDR3 size: 16 residues. The CDR3 DNA is TGCAGCGTTGCCCATTCCCTTGACTCCACGAACACTGAAGCTTTCTTT. Protein: CSVAHSLDSTNTEAFF.

The CDR3 bases are TGTGCCAGCAGGGCAGGGGGCCGGGGAGAGACCCAGTACTTC. Protein product: CASRAGGRGETQYF. The J gene is TRBJ2-5, the V gene TRBV7-9; 8 bases are a match to TRBD1. Germline-derived CDR1 and CDR2 are SEHNR and FQNEAQ (reference sequence). Germline trimming cut 6 bases from V and 4 bases from J; bases unmatched to any gene: 7. The CDR3 has 14 residues.

The V and J genes are TRBV4-3 and TRBJ1-5, with D unclear. The V end was cut by 3 bases, the J end by 3 bases, with 9 bases between. Germline CDR1 LGHNA, CDR2 YSLEER. CDR3 size: 14 residues. The CDR3 region is CASSQYRTNQPQHF. CDR3 coding DNA: TGCGCCAGCAGCCAGTACCGGACCAATCAGCCCCAGCATTTT.

The chain links TRBV5-5 to TRBJ1-6, with TRBD1 as a possible D gene (5 bases). Germline values: CDR1 SGHKS, CDR2 YYEKEE (reference sequence). V dropped 5 bases and J dropped 0 bases, with 12 bases sitting between them. The CDR3 extends over 16 amino acids. The CDR3 region is CASSRDRSSYNSPLHF. The CDR3, as DNA: TGTGCCAGCAGTCGGGACCGAAGCTCCTATAATTCACCCCTCCACTTT. The full variable domain, rest sourced from reference TRBV5-5 and TRBJ1-6, is DAGVTQSPTHLIKTRGQQVTLRCSPISGHKSVSWYQQVLGQGPQFIFQYYEKEERGRGNFPDRFSARQFPNYSSELNVNALLLGDSALYLCASSRDRSSYNSPLHFGNGTRLTVT.

This clonotype was seen a few times. The chain combines TRBV18 with TRBJ2-2; D may correspond to TRBD1 or TRBD2 (5 bases each). V lost 0 bases and J lost 2, with 7 bases in between. The V gene's germline CDR1 is KGHSH and CDR2 LQKENI. This CDR3 contains 15 residues. CDR3 nucleotides: TGTGCCAGCTCACCACCGGGGGTTAACACCGGGGAGCTGTTTTTT. Translating gives CASSPPGVNTGELFF.

The sample holds many counts of this clonotype. The chain joins TRBV4-3 to TRBJ1-1; 8 nucleotides align to TRBD1. The CDR3 loop spans 18 amino acids. The V gene's germline CDR1 is LGHNA and CDR2 YSLEER. With 2 bases clipped from V and 1 base from J, the junction kept 12 bases outside the gene matches. This chain's CDR3 is CASSQQRDRPQTNTEAFF. Here the CDR3 DNA reads TGCGCCAGCAGCCAACAACGGGACAGGCCCCAAACGAACACTGAAGCTTTCTTT.

V and J are TRBV29-1 and TRBJ2-7; D ambiguous. The CDR3 loop spans 11 amino acids. The V end lost 4 bases, the J end lost 3 bases, and 7 bases lay between the germline ends. The germline V gene encodes CDR1 SQVTM and CDR2 ANQGSEA. CDR3 DNA sequence: TGCAGCGTTGTGGGTGACTACGAGCAGTACTTC. Translating gives CSVVGDYEQYF.

At least ten counts were recorded for this clonotype. The gene calls are TRBV30 and TRBJ1-1, with D perhaps TRBD1 (5 bases). CDR3 size: 13 residues. Germline CDR1 is GTSNPN and CDR2 is SVGIG (reference sequence). V shed 5 bases and J shed 3 bases, with 13 bases lying between them. The CDR3 loop reads CAWDLGTYTEAFF. The CDR3 DNA is TGTGCCTGGGATCTGGGGACTTACACTGAAGCTTTCTTT.

This chain uses TRBV9 with TRBJ2-7; 10 nucleotides line up with TRBD2. Germline V gene sequence: CDR1 SGDLS, CDR2 YYNGEE. Trimming removed 0 bases from V and 2 bases from J; junction bases left unmatched: 2. This CDR3 region has 15 residues. The CDR3 is CASSVASGGPYEQYF. CDR3 coding DNA: TGTGCCAGCAGCGTAGCTAGCGGGGGACCCTACGAGCAGTACTTC. Looking up the rest from reference TRBV9 and TRBJ2-7 gives the full variable domain: DSGVTQTPKHLITATGQRVTLRCSPRSGDLSVYWYQQSLDQGLQFLIQYYNGEERAKGNILERFSAQQFPDLHSELNLSSLELGDSALYFCASSVASGGPYEQYFGPGTRLTVT.

The chain uses TRBV6-5 and TRBJ1-1; no definite D call. V dropped 0 bases and J dropped 5 bases, with 10 bases sitting between them. Per the germline V gene, CDR1 is MNHEY and CDR2 is SVGAGI. The CDR3 is made up of 14 amino acids. The CDR3 protein is CASSYSAGETEAFF. In DNA form, the CDR3 reads TGTGCCAGCAGTTACTCGGCCGGGGAAACTGAAGCTTTCTTT.